Listed below are T cell receptor beta chains from one sample, sequenced in a study of T cells after yellow fever vaccination. Each CDR3 protein is one row after TCRdb ran MiXCR on the 5' RACE reads. The sample consists of more than 250,000 distinct CDR3 sequences, 6.8% of them appearing once. The material sequenced was PBMCs, taken about 41 days after the first yellow fever vaccination. All receptors come from a man in his late teens or twenties who received the YFV17D yellow fever vaccine. The CDR3 runs from the conserved cysteine through the conserved F or W. Each record gives: J gene, clone size, V gene, D gene, CDR3 length, CDR3 DNA, CDR3 protein. A D gene is named only where the DNA matches it firmly. Some rows mark clone size as missing; the rest say once, few, many or name a class of expanded clone.

>TRBJ2-3|many|TRBV5-1|TRBD2|14
TGCGCCAGCAGCCCGGGACTAGCATCAGATACGCAGTATTTT
CASSPGLASDTQYF
>TRBJ2-3|many|TRBV12-3/TRBV12-4|TRBD1|15
TGTGCCAGCACCGCCCGGGACAGGGTCGGAGGTACGCAGTATTTT
CASTARDRVGGTQYF
>TRBJ1-5|.|TRBV2|.|18
TGTACCAGCAGTTCTATAGAGGTATCAGGGGATTATATTCAGCCCCAGCATTTT
CTSSSIEVSGDYIQPQHF
>TRBJ2-7|many|TRBV6-5|.|12
TGTGCCAGCACCACGCAGGGCGGCGAGCAGTACTTC
CASTTQGGEQYF
>TRBJ2-5|.|TRBV11-1|.|19
TGTGCCAGCAGCTTAGGCTTCTGGCTAGTGACAGCGGAGAAAGAGACCCCGTACTTC
CASSLGFWLVTAEKETPYF
>TRBJ2-3|few|TRBV5-1|TRBD2|14
TGCGCCAGCGGATCTGGCGGGGGTGTAGATACGCAGTATTTT
CASGSGGGVDTQYF
>TRBJ2-1|few|TRBV7-6|.|12
TGTGCCAGCAGCGCGGACTACAATGAGCAGTTCTTC
CASSADYNEQFF
>TRBJ1-4|few|TRBV6-1|TRBD1|14
TGTGCCAGCAGCCAGACAGGGGTGGATGAAAAACTGTTTTTT
CASSQTGVDEKLFF
>TRBJ2-1|many|TRBV29-1|.|12
TGCAGCGGGGGACTTCCCTACAATGAGCAGTTCTTC
CSGGLPYNEQFF
>TRBJ2-3|.|TRBV5-1|TRBD2|16
TGCGCCAGCAGCTTCTTAGCGGGAGCTAGCACAGATACGCAGTATTTT
CASSFLAGASTDTQYF
>TRBJ2-2|few|TRBV30|.|16
TGTGCCTGGGACGCCGGCCACTCTTCGAACACCGGGGAGCTGTTTTTT
CAWDAGHSSNTGELFF
>TRBJ1-1|.|TRBV6-5|.|15
TGTGCCAGCAGTTACTTAAGCCCCACCTCCACTGAAGCTTTCTTT
CASSYLSPTSTEAFF
>TRBJ2-7|few|TRBV11-2|.|14
TGTGCCAGCAGCTTAGGGGGCCGATCCTACGAGCAGTACTTC
CASSLGGRSYEQYF
>TRBJ2-5|few|TRBV9|.|13
TGTGCCAGCAGCGAGGGGACAAGTCGGGCCCAGTACTTC
CASSEGTSRAQYF
>TRBJ2-3|many|TRBV12-3/TRBV12-4|.|13
TGTGCCAGCAGTTTGTTAAGGGCCGATACGCAGTATTTT
CASSLLRADTQYF
>TRBJ1-2|few|TRBV7-2|TRBD1|14
TGTGCCAGCACCCACCGGGACAGCTATAACGGCTACACCTTC
CASTHRDSYNGYTF
>TRBJ1-2|few|TRBV7-2|.|14
TGTGCCAGCAGCTTACTGTCGGGGCAGGGTGGCTACACCTTC
CASSLLSGQGGYTF
>TRBJ1-2|.|TRBV10-3|.|11
TGTGCCATCAGCGCGGGCGGAGGCTACACCTTC
CAISAGGGYTF
>TRBJ2-5|few|TRBV29-1|.|12
TGCAGCGTGCAGTGGGGACAAGAGACCCAGTACTTC
CSVQWGQETQYF
>TRBJ1-6|few|TRBV5-1|TRBD1|13
TGCGCCAGCAGCTTTCAGGGGGAGGAGGCCCTCCACTTT
CASSFQGEEALHF
>TRBJ2-5|many|TRBV7-2|.|14
TGTGCCAGCAGCTCGGACTGGCGGAAAGAGACCCAGTACTTC
CASSSDWRKETQYF
>TRBJ1-5|few|TRBV20-1|.|16
TGCAGTGCTAGAAACCCCACAGGGATTCTCGAGAAGCCCCAGCATTTT
CSARNPTGILEKPQHF
>TRBJ2-6|many|TRBV6-1|.|15
TGTGCCAGCAGTGAAGGGGGGTCTGGGGCCAACGTCCTGACTTTC
CASSEGGSGANVLTF
>TRBJ2-1|few|TRBV5-1|.|15
TGCGCCAGCAGCCCCCGGGTGGGGGCGCGGAATGAGCAGTTCTTC
CASSPRVGARNEQFF
>TRBJ1-1|few|TRBV4-1|.|15
TGCGCCAGCAGCCAAGACCGCTCCCCCAGGACTGAAGCTTTCTTT
CASSQDRSPRTEAFF
>TRBJ2-7|many|TRBV30|TRBD1|15
TGTGCCTGGAGTGTAGGGACAGGAGTACCCTACGAGCAGTACTTC
CAWSVGTGVPYEQYF
>TRBJ1-5|few|TRBV15|.|13
TGTGCCACCAGCAGGGGGGGGTTCCAGCCCCAGCATTTT
CATSRGGFQPQHF
>TRBJ1-2|.|TRBV14|.|14
TGTGCCAGCAGCCTTAACTTACAGGGAGACGGCTACACCTTC
CASSLNLQGDGYTF
>TRBJ1-2|.|TRBV6-1|.|13
TGTGCCAGCAGGGGCCGGGCCCACTATGGCTACACCTTC
CASRGRAHYGYTF
>TRBJ1-4|few|TRBV4-3|.|14
TGCGCCAGCAGCCAAGACCCAACTAATGAAAAACTGTTTTTT
CASSQDPTNEKLFF